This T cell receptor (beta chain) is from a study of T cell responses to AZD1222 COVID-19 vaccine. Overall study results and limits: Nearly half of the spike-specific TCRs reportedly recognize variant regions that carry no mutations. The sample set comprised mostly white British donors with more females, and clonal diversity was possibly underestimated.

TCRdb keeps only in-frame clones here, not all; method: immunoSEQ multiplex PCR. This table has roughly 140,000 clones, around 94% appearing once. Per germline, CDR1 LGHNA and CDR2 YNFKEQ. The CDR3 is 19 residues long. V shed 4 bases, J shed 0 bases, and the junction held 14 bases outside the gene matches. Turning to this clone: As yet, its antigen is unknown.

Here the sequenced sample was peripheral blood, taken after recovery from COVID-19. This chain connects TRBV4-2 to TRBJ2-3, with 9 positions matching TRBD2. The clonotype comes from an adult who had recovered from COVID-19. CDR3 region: CASSPGASGMGSSTDTQYF. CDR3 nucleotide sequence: TGTGCCAGCAGCCCTGGGGCTAGCGGGATGGGCTCTAGCACAGATACGCAGTATTTT.